Presented here are 30 T cell receptor beta chains from one specimen sequenced in a study of cytotoxic CD8 clonotypes in ibrutinib-treated CLL. Assay: immunoSEQ multiplex PCR; the TCRdb copy retains only in-frame clones and omits some. The table has roughly 11,000 clones, 81% seen once; the top ten hold 20% to 25%. Sequenced here: PBMCs, sampled at disease progression, from a patient treated with ibrutinib. The receptors originated from a human donor with chronic lymphocytic leukemia.

The chain carries TRBV7-2 and TRBJ2-7; D may be TRBD1 (5 bases). The germline V and J ends were trimmed by 2 bases and 4 bases, with 12 bases remaining between them. Germline loops: CDR1 SGHTA, CDR2 FQGNSA. The CDR3 has 14 residues. This CDR3 is CASSLNRPSYEQYF. DNA of the CDR3: TGTGCCAGCAGCTTAAACAGGCCCTCATACGAGCAGTACTTC.

The table lists this clone with a few counts. This chain connects TRBV6-1 to TRBJ1-4; no definite D call. CDR1 MNHNS and CDR2 SASEGT come from the germline V gene. The CDR3 runs 16 residues. V was clipped by 0 bases and J by 4 bases, with 12 bases between them. The CDR3 DNA follows: TGTGCCAGCAGTGAAGCGTTGGGCTCGGGTAATGAAAAACTGTTTTTT. Translated, it gives CASSEALGSGNEKLFF.

This chain connects TRBV4-2 to TRBJ1-3, with 7 bases lining up with TRBD1. CDR3 size: 15 residues. Germline V gene lookup returns CDR1 LGHNA and CDR2 YNFKEQ. Trimming removed 0 bases from V and 3 bases from J; junction bases left unmatched: 2. Written as DNA, the CDR3 is TGTGCCAGCAGCCAAGACAGGGGGTATGGAAACACCATATATTTT. This encodes CASSQDRGYGNTIYF.

This chain connects TRBV6-1 to TRBJ1-1; possible D gene TRBD1, 6 bases. With 5 bases removed from V and 2 bases from J, the gap between germline ends came to 15 bases. Germline V gives CDR1 MNHNS, CDR2 SASEGT. This CDR3 has 15 residues. The chain's CDR3 is CASSRPGHPNTEAFF. The CDR3 bases are TGTGCCAGCAGTAGACCGGGACACCCAAACACTGAAGCTTTCTTT.

This chain joins TRBV28 and TRBJ1-1, with D maybe TRBD1 (5 bases). The germline V gene encodes CDR1 MDHEN and CDR2 SYDVKM. V dropped 2 bases and J dropped 0 bases, with 13 bases sitting between them. The CDR3 spans 16 residues. CDR3 DNA sequence: TGTGCCAGCAGTTTAGGAGGGGCGCGGATGAACACTGAAGCTTTCTTT. Translated: CASSLGGARMNTEAFF.

The chain has TRBV28 and TRBJ2-3; weak D call: TRBD1 (5 bases). Germline CDR1 and CDR2: MDHEN and SYDVKM. Trimming removed 10 bases from V and 1 base from J, with 12 bases in between. The CDR3 length is 13 residues. CDR3 residues: CATLGAGTDTQYF. CDR3 nucleotide sequence: TGTGCCACCTTAGGGGCAGGCACAGATACGCAGTATTTT. The full variable domain, rest sourced from reference TRBV28 and TRBJ2-3, is DVKVTQSSRYLVKRTGEKVFLECVQDMDHENMFWYRQDPGLGLRLIYFSYDVKMKEKGDIPEGYSVSREKKERFSLILESASTNQTSMYLCATLGAGTDTQYFGPGTRLTVL.

This chain uses TRBV10-3 with TRBJ1-1, with TRBD1 identical over 7 bases. The CDR3 totals 15 residues. Germline assignment: CDR1 ENHRY and CDR2 SYGVKD. The junction had 9 bases not matched to a gene; V was cut back by 6 bases and J by 2 bases. CDR3 nucleotides: TGTGCCATCAGAGACAGGGAGGCGAGAAACACTGAAGCTTTCTTT. This sequence encodes CAIRDREARNTEAFF.

The CDR3 sequence: CSARRDREGEKLFF. DNA of the CDR3: TGCAGCGCGCGACGGGACAGGGAAGGCGAAAAACTGTTTTTT. The chain recombines TRBV29-1 with TRBJ1-4, with 9 bases aligning to TRBD1. CDR1 is SQVTM, CDR2 ANQGSEA, per germline. The V and J ends lost 7 bases and 8 bases, in that order; junction bases with no gene match: 11. The CDR3 totals 14 residues.

J is TRBJ2-5 and V is TRBV7-9, with D perhaps TRBD1 (5 bases). This CDR3 comprises 14 residues. Germline assignment: CDR1 SEHNR and CDR2 FQNEAQ (reference sequence). V lost 5 bases and J lost 3, with 13 bases in between. This CDR3 is CASSPRQLEETQYF. CDR3 DNA sequence: TGTGCCAGCAGCCCACGACAGTTAGAAGAGACCCAGTACTTC. Full variable domain (remainder filled in from reference TRBV7-9 and TRBJ2-5): DTGVSQNPRHKITKRGQNVTFRCDPISEHNRLYWYRQTLGQGPEFLTYFQNEAQLEKSRLLSDRFSAERPKGSFSTLEIQRTEQGDSAMYLCASSPRQLEETQYFGPGTRLLVL.

This clone was observed once. The rearrangement joins TRBV2 to TRBJ2-7; TRBD2 matches at 7 bases. Germline lookup yields CDR1 SNHLY and CDR2 FYNNEI. The trim removed 6 bases at V and 6 bases at J, leaving 5 bases unmatched. The CDR3 is 12 residues long. The CDR3 region is CASSQGLGEQYF. In DNA form, the CDR3 reads TGTGCCAGCAGCCAAGGACTAGGCGAGCAGTACTTC.

This clone has more than one count but fewer than ten. V usage is TRBV19 and J usage is TRBJ2-1; the match to TRBD2 covers 7 bases. CDR1 is LNHDA, CDR2 SQIVND, per germline (reference sequence). This CDR3 region has 15 residues. With 5 bases clipped from V and 0 bases from J, the junction kept 4 bases outside the gene matches. CDR3 amino acids: CASSAGDYSYNEQFF. As DNA, the CDR3 is TGTGCCAGTAGTGCCGGGGACTACTCCTACAATGAGCAGTTCTTC.

The chain couples TRBV27 to TRBJ1-4, with a tentative D call TRBD1 (6 bases). The CDR3 loop spans 12 amino acids. Trimming removed 5 bases from V and 7 bases from J, with 8 bases in between. Germline CDR1 reads MNHEY; CDR2 reads SMNVEV (reference sequence). The CDR3 sequence is CASSRGGEKLFF. The CDR3 coding sequence is TGTGCCAGCAGTAGGGGGGGTGAAAAACTGTTTTTT.

V is TRBV7-2 and J is TRBJ1-5; possible D gene TRBD1, 5 bases. The CDR3 is 14 residues long. The V end lost 4 bases, the J end lost 5 bases, and 12 bases lay between the germline ends. Germline CDR1 reads SGHTA; CDR2 reads FQGNSA. Written as DNA, the CDR3 is TGTGCCAGCAGCTGGGACGGGGCCGATCAGCCCCAGCATTTT. Encoded protein: CASSWDGADQPQHF.

This clone was seen just once. The CDR3 DNA is TGTGCCAGCACTTGGGGACTAGCGGGAAGCAATGAGCAGTTCTTC. This sequence encodes CASTWGLAGSNEQFF. The V and J genes are TRBV6-5 and TRBJ2-1, with 13 bases lining up with TRBD2. J gave up 6 bases and V 7 bases, and 6 bases lay outside the gene matches. CDR3 length: 15 residues. Germline assignment: CDR1 MNHEY and CDR2 SVGAGI.

This chain uses TRBV4-1 with TRBJ2-5; D is unclear. Germline-derived CDR1 and CDR2 are MGHRA and YSYEKL. Trimming pared 2 bases from V and 2 bases from J, leaving 6 bases between. This CDR3 region has 13 residues. In DNA, the CDR3 is TGCGCCAGCAGCCAATGGAAACAAGAGACCCAGTACTTC. It is translated as CASSQWKQETQYF.

This sequence joins TRBV28 and TRBJ1-2; D may be TRBD1 (6 bases). V lost 5 bases and J lost 4, with 14 bases in between. CDR3 size: 14 residues. Germline V lookup: CDR1 MDHEN, CDR2 SYDVKM. This CDR3 is CASSPTGTRYGYTF. Here the CDR3 DNA reads TGTGCCAGCAGTCCCACGGGGACACGCTATGGCTACACCTTC.

This sequence joins TRBV28 and TRBJ2-3; tentative D call: TRBD2 (5 bases). V was pared by 4 bases and J by 1 base, with 12 bases between. Looked up from germline, CDR1 is MDHEN and CDR2 is SYDVKM. There are 15 residues in the CDR3. The CDR3 is CASSSPTRGTDTQYF. In DNA, the CDR3 is TGTGCCAGCAGTTCCCCAACGAGGGGCACAGATACGCAGTATTTT.

The rearrangement links TRBV29-1 to TRBJ2-3, with TRBD2 as a possible D gene (5 bases). With 7 bases removed from V and 0 bases from J, the gap between germline ends came to 14 bases. The germline V gene encodes CDR1 SQVTM and CDR2 ANQGSEA. The CDR3 loop spans 14 amino acids. The CDR3 nucleotides read TGCAGCGCGGGCCTAGCCACTAGCACAGATACGCAGTATTTT. It specifies CSAGLATSTDTQYF.

This clone was counted once. The chain carries TRBV18 and TRBJ1-3; D not resolved. From germline, CDR1 is KGHSH and CDR2 LQKENI. Trimming cost V 6 bases and J 3 bases, with 9 bases left between them. CDR3 length: 13 residues. Here the CDR3 reads CASSPDFGNTIYF. In DNA form, the CDR3 reads TGTGCCAGCTCGCCTGATTTTGGAAACACCATATATTTT.

The chain recombines TRBV25-1 with TRBJ2-1; D may correspond to TRBD1 or TRBD2 (5 bases each). There are 13 residues in the CDR3. Trimming pared 3 bases from V and 12 bases from J, leaving 15 bases between. Germline loops: CDR1 MGHDK, CDR2 SYGVNS. The CDR3 DNA reads as TGTGCCAGCAGTGACAGGGACGCCGGAGGGCAGTTCTTC. Translation gives CASSDRDAGGQFF.

V and J are TRBV10-3 and TRBJ2-5; D perhaps matches TRBD1 (5 bases). The germline gives CDR1 ENHRY, CDR2 SYGVKD. Trimming pared 0 bases from V and 0 bases from J, leaving 11 bases between. This CDR3 has 16 amino acids. The CDR3 sequence: CAISESGAGYQETQYF. DNA of the CDR3: TGTGCCATCAGTGAGTCAGGGGCAGGATACCAAGAGACCCAGTACTTC.

This clone turned up a few times. This chain links TRBV10-1 with TRBJ2-1; 7 positions match TRBD1. The CDR3 extends over 12 amino acids. The junction had 2 bases not matched to a gene; V was cut back by 2 bases and J by 10 bases. The germline gives CDR1 WNHNN, CDR2 SYGVQD (reference sequence). CDR3 nucleotides: TGCGCCAGCAGTGAGCCGGACAGGGAGCAGTTCTTC. Amino acids: CASSEPDREQFF.

The V and J genes are TRBV27 and TRBJ1-1; 7 bases agree with TRBD1. Per the germline V gene, CDR1 is MNHEY and CDR2 is SMNVEV (reference sequence). This CDR3 region has 13 residues. J lost 0 bases, V lost 10 bases, and 5 bases had no gene match. CDR3 residues: CATGTALNTEAFF. For the CDR3, the DNA is TGTGCCACCGGGACAGCTTTGAACACTGAAGCTTTCTTT.

Relative to its sample, this clone is medium-sized. V is TRBV7-9 and J is TRBJ2-2; D is possibly TRBD1 (6 bases). Germline CDR1 is SEHNR and CDR2 is FQNEAQ (reference sequence). This CDR3 is built from 14 residues. The V end lost 8 bases, the J end lost 2 bases, and 12 bases lay between the germline ends. The CDR3 sequence: CASWEQGNTGELFF. The CDR3 nucleotides read TGTGCCAGCTGGGAACAGGGAAACACCGGGGAGCTGTTTTTT.

This clone appeared a single time. The chain is built from TRBV7-3 and TRBJ2-1, with TRBD1 identical over 8 bases. Germline V gene data show CDR1 as SGHTA and CDR2 as FQGTGA. CDR3 length: 15 amino acids. V shed 3 bases and J 7 bases; nucleotides not matched to a gene: 8. CDR3 residues: CASSFDRGLRNEQFF. CDR3 bases: TGTGCCAGCAGCTTCGACAGGGGTTTAAGAAATGAGCAGTTCTTC.

The V call is TRBV11-2, the J call TRBJ2-7; D possibly matches TRBD1 or TRBD2 (5 bases each). This CDR3 is built from 15 residues. Trimming pared 6 bases from V and 6 bases from J, leaving 21 bases between. The germline V gene encodes CDR1 SGHAT and CDR2 FQNNGV. The CDR3 reads CASSWKWDVGFEQYF. CDR3 in DNA: TGTGCCAGCAGTTGGAAGTGGGACGTGGGGTTCGAGCAGTACTTC.

CDR3 loop: CASTPRRGTEAFF. The CDR3 nucleotides are TGTGCCAGCACCCCCCGGCGCGGAACTGAAGCTTTCTTT. V usage is TRBV27 and J usage is TRBJ1-1, with D unresolved. Germline lookup yields CDR1 MNHEY and CDR2 SMNVEV (reference sequence). This CDR3 is built from 13 residues. Trimming pared 7 bases from V and 5 bases from J, leaving 14 bases between.

The CDR3 bases are TGCGCCAGCAGCTTGGACCAATCCTACAATGAGCAGTTCTTC. Its protein product is CASSLDQSYNEQFF. This chain uses TRBV5-1 with TRBJ2-1, with unresolved D. Germline CDR1 reads SGHRS; CDR2 reads YFSETQ. The CDR3 is 14 amino acids. Trimming stripped 0 bases from V and 1 base from J, with 5 bases between.

This chain links TRBV14 with TRBJ2-5; TRBD1 might be the D (6 bases). Germline V CDR1 and CDR2: SGHDN, FVKESK. The CDR3 contains 15 residues. Trimming cost V 1 base and J 2 bases, with 11 bases left between them. DNA for the CDR3: TGTGCCAGCAGCCAAGGCAACAGGGTGCAAGAGACCCAGTACTTC. Protein: CASSQGNRVQETQYF.

This clone is labeled large. J is TRBJ1-4 and V is TRBV5-1; TRBD1 is a possible D gene (6 bases). This CDR3 is 15 amino acids long. In germline, CDR1 is SGHRS, CDR2 YFSETQ. The V end lost 0 bases, the J end lost 0 bases, and 6 bases lay between the germline ends. This CDR3 reads CASSLEGATNEKLFF. The CDR3 DNA follows: TGCGCCAGCAGCTTGGAGGGGGCAACTAATGAAAAACTGTTTTTT.